These T cell receptor beta chains were read from a single sample in a study of vaccination effects on CD4 cells after COVID-19. The repertoire was sequenced with immunoSEQ multiplex PCR; TCRdb's copy has only in-frame clones and lacks some. The sample lists 21,000 or so clones; roughly three quarters were seen once. These receptors are not linked to any known antigen. The sample in question was CD4+ T cells from PBMCs cultured with HCoV-229E spike peptides, obtained after COVID-19 vaccination. Receptor source: a human donor who received a COVID-19 vaccine. Each CDR3 is given with its conserved first and last residue. A D gene is named only where the DNA matches it firmly. Only part of the rows carry a size: once, few, many, or a class if the clone is expanded.

clone size: -
V gene: TRBV7-8
D gene: -
J gene: TRBJ1-4
CDR3 DNA: TGTGCCAGCAGCCTCGAAGGGGCAGGGAGGGCTGAAAAACTGTTTTTT
CDR3 protein: CASSLEGAGRAEKLFF

clone size: -
V gene: TRBV3-1/TRBV3-2
D gene: TRBD2
J gene: TRBJ2-5
CDR3 DNA: TGTGCCAGCGCCCCCAGGGGTAGCGGGAGGGCCCAAGAGACCCAGTACTTC
CDR3 protein: CASAPRGSGRAQETQYF

clone size: -
V gene: TRBV5-4
D gene: -
J gene: TRBJ1-1
CDR3 DNA: TGTGCCAGCAGCTTGGGATGGACAGCTCTTTCCGAAGCTTTCTTT
CDR3 protein: CASSLGWTALSEAFF

clone size: -
V gene: TRBV19
D gene: -
J gene: TRBJ2-3
CDR3 DNA: TGTGCCAGTAGTATAGGGGGCAGGGGCACAGATACGCAGTATTTT
CDR3 protein: CASSIGGRGTDTQYF

clone size: -
V gene: TRBV2
D gene: -
J gene: TRBJ1-4
CDR3 DNA: TGTGCCAGCAGTGAAGGGGCGGTTAATGAAAAACTGTTTTTT
CDR3 protein: CASSEGAVNEKLFF

clone size: -
V gene: TRBV7-9
D gene: -
J gene: TRBJ2-1
CDR3 DNA: TGTGCCAGCAGCTTAGCTTCGCGGGGTAAAGGGAATGAGCAGTTCTTC
CDR3 protein: CASSLASRGKGNEQFF

clone size: -
V gene: TRBV5-1
D gene: -
J gene: TRBJ1-1
CDR3 DNA: TGCGCCAGCAGCGAAGGGACGTTGAACACTGAAGCTTTCTTT
CDR3 protein: CASSEGTLNTEAFF

clone size: -
V gene: TRBV5-4
D gene: -
J gene: TRBJ2-5
CDR3 DNA: TGTGCCAGCAGCTCCTTCGGTGGAGAAGAGACCCAGTACTTC
CDR3 protein: CASSSFGGEETQYF

clone size: -
V gene: TRBV5-4
D gene: TRBD1
J gene: TRBJ1-2
CDR3 DNA: TGTGCCAGCAGCTTGCCCGGATCCGTGACAGGGGACGGCTACACCTTC
CDR3 protein: CASSLPGSVTGDGYTF

clone size: -
V gene: TRBV9
D gene: -
J gene: TRBJ2-3
CDR3 DNA: TGTGCCAGCAGCGTATCGTCAGATACGCAGTATTTT
CDR3 protein: CASSVSSDTQYF

clone size: -
V gene: TRBV3-1/TRBV3-2
D gene: -
J gene: TRBJ2-5
CDR3 DNA: TGTGCCAGCAGCCCCTGGGGTGAGACCCAGTACTTC
CDR3 protein: CASSPWGETQYF

clone size: -
V gene: TRBV19
D gene: -
J gene: TRBJ1-1
CDR3 DNA: TGTGCCAGTATCATCGACAGGTGGGGCACTGAAGCTTTCTTT
CDR3 protein: CASIIDRWGTEAFF

clone size: -
V gene: TRBV6-2/TRBV6-3
D gene: TRBD2
J gene: TRBJ2-1
CDR3 DNA: TGTGCCAGCAGTCGTAGCGGGAGGGGGTACAATGAGCAGTTCTTC
CDR3 protein: CASSRSGRGYNEQFF

clone size: -
V gene: TRBV2
D gene: -
J gene: TRBJ1-3
CDR3 DNA: TGTGCCAGCAGGGACCAGCCGGCGATCTCTGGAAACACCATATATTTT
CDR3 protein: CASRDQPAISGNTIYF

clone size: few
V gene: TRBV4-1
D gene: TRBD1
J gene: TRBJ1-4
CDR3 DNA: TGCGCCAGCAGGCTCGACAGGGTAACTAATGAAAAACTGTTTTTT
CDR3 protein: CASRLDRVTNEKLFF

clone size: few
V gene: TRBV5-1
D gene: TRBD2
J gene: TRBJ2-3
CDR3 DNA: TGCGCCAGCAGCCCCGGGACTAGCGGGAGGGCCGCAGATACGCAGTATTTT
CDR3 protein: CASSPGTSGRAADTQYF

clone size: -
V gene: TRBV18
D gene: -
J gene: TRBJ2-5
CDR3 DNA: TGTGCCAGCTCACAGATGGGTTACATGGGTACCGAGACCCAGTACTTC
CDR3 protein: CASSQMGYMGTETQYF

clone size: -
V gene: TRBV7-8
D gene: -
J gene: TRBJ1-2
CDR3 DNA: TGTGCCAGCAGCCCCAGGGCAGGGAGGGATGGCTACACCTTC
CDR3 protein: CASSPRAGRDGYTF

clone size: -
V gene: TRBV19
D gene: -
J gene: TRBJ1-2
CDR3 DNA: TGTGCCAGTAGTATAGGAGGAGCTTATGGCTACACCTTC
CDR3 protein: CASSIGGAYGYTF

clone size: -
V gene: TRBV9
D gene: TRBD1
J gene: TRBJ1-4
CDR3 DNA: TGTGCCAGCAGCATCCGACAGGGGAGAGATGAAAAACTGTTTTTT
CDR3 protein: CASSIRQGRDEKLFF

clone size: -
V gene: TRBV27
D gene: TRBD1
J gene: TRBJ2-5
CDR3 DNA: TGTGCCAGCAGTTTCGACAGGGGGACGGAGACCCAGTACTTC
CDR3 protein: CASSFDRGTETQYF

clone size: -
V gene: TRBV7-9
D gene: TRBD2
J gene: TRBJ2-3
CDR3 DNA: TGTGCCAGCAGCTCGAGGACTAGCGGGACGCAGGTGTATTTT
CDR3 protein: CASSSRTSGTQVYF

clone size: -
V gene: TRBV10-2
D gene: -
J gene: TRBJ2-5
CDR3 DNA: TGCGCCAGCAGCCATATCGGGACAATCGGGTACCAAGAGACCCAGTACTTC
CDR3 protein: CASSHIGTIGYQETQYF

clone size: -
V gene: TRBV11-1
D gene: -
J gene: TRBJ1-2
CDR3 DNA: TGTGCCAGCAGCCAGGACAGACTCTATGGCTACACCTTC
CDR3 protein: CASSQDRLYGYTF

clone size: once
V gene: TRBV12-3/TRBV12-4
D gene: -
J gene: TRBJ1-2
CDR3 DNA: TGTGCCAGCAGTTTTGGGGAACGTGGCTACACCTTC
CDR3 protein: CASSFGERGYTF

clone size: -
V gene: TRBV6-5
D gene: -
J gene: TRBJ1-5
CDR3 DNA: TGTGCCAGCAGGACTGGCAGTCAGCCCCAGCATTTT
CDR3 protein: CASRTGSQPQHF

clone size: -
V gene: TRBV6-5
D gene: TRBD1
J gene: TRBJ1-5
CDR3 DNA: TGTGCCAGCAGTCGACAGGGGAAGGAGCCCCAGCATTTT
CDR3 protein: CASSRQGKEPQHF